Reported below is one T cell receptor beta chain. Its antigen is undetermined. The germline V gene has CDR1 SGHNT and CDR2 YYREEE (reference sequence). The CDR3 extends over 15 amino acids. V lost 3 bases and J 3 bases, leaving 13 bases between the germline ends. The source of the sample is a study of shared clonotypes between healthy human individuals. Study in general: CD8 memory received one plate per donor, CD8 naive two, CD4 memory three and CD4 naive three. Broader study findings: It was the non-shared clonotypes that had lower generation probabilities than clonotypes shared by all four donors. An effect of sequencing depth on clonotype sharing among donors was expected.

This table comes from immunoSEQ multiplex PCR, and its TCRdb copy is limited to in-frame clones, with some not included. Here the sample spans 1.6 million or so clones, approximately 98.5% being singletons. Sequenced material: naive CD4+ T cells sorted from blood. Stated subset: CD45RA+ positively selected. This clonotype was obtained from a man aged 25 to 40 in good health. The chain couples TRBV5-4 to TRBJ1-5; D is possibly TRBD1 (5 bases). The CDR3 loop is CASSSGGGLNQPQHF. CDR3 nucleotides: TGTGCCAGCAGCTCCGGGGGAGGACTCAATCAGCCCCAGCATTTT.